Detailed here is one T cell receptor (beta chain). Its target is unknown. The data were obtained in a study of CD8 T cells in ankylosing spondylitis. Study-wide points: The authors reported significant enrichment of disease-linked clones in matched ankylosing spondylitis synovial fluid.

Each CDR3 protein is one row after TCRdb ran MiXCR on the 5' RACE reads. Here the sample spans hundreds of thousands of distinct CDR3 sequences, 30% to 35% being singletons. The germline V gene encodes CDR1 DFQATT and CDR2 SNEGSKA (reference sequence). The ends were cut back, 0 bases at V and 1 base at J, with 6 bases in the middle. This CDR3 has 13 residues. The sample was blood, either unsorted or a sorted T cell fraction (not recorded which). The gene calls are TRBV20-1 and TRBJ1-1, with D hard to call. The TCR was taken from a male donor with ankylosing spondylitis or in good health (not recorded which). The CDR3 reads CSAREQWNTEAFF. CDR3 in DNA: TGCAGTGCTAGAGAACAGTGGAACACTGAAGCTTTCTTT.